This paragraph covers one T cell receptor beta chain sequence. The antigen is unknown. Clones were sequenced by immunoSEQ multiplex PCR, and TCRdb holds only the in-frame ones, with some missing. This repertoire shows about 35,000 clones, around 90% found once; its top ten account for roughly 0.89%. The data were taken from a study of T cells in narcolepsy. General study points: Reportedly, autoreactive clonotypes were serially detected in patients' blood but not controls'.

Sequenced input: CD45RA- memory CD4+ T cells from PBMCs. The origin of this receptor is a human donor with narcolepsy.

The CDR3 reads CASSLEGDTQYF. As DNA, the CDR3 is TGTGCCAGCAGTTTAGAGGGGGATACGCAGTATTTT. The V call is TRBV28, the J call TRBJ2-3; D possibly uses TRBD1 or TRBD2 (5 bases each). This CDR3 comprises 12 residues. Germline CDR1 reads MDHEN; CDR2 reads SYDVKM. V lost 2 bases, J lost 6 bases, and 6 bases lay in between.